Shown below are 10 T cell receptor beta chains from a single sample sequenced in a study of T cell responses to AZD1222 COVID-19 vaccine. Sequenced by immunoSEQ multiplex PCR; TCRdb stores in-frame clones only, minus some. Of 68,000 or so clones in the sample, more than 70% are singletons; the top ten hold roughly 8%. The input for sequencing was peripheral blood, taken on day 0 of AZD1222 vaccination. The origin of the receptors is an adult in good health.

This chain links TRBV4-3 with TRBJ2-1; 10 bases match TRBD2. Trimming at V came to 0 bases and at J to 7 bases, leaving 12 bases not matched to a gene. CDR1 is LGHNA and CDR2 is YSLEER in the germline V gene. This CDR3 is built from 18 residues. The chain's CDR3 is CASSQDFWELAGSNEQFF. CDR3 in DNA: TGCGCCAGCAGCCAAGATTTTTGGGAACTAGCGGGATCTAATGAGCAGTTCTTC.

The V call is TRBV27, the J call TRBJ2-7; D perhaps matches TRBD2 (6 bases). Germline loops: CDR1 MNHEY, CDR2 SMNVEV (reference sequence). Deletions cut 5 bases from V and 7 bases from J, with 15 bases between. The length of the CDR3 is 13 residues. CDR3 loop: CASSPTSWGEQYF. CDR3 in DNA: TGTGCCAGCAGTCCTACTAGCTGGGGGGAGCAGTACTTC.

This chain joins TRBV5-8 and TRBJ1-5, with TRBD1 as a possible D gene (6 bases). The CDR3 extends over 14 amino acids. Trimming pared 2 bases from V and 6 bases from J, leaving 12 bases between. Looked up from germline, CDR1 is SGHTS and CDR2 is YDEGEE. CDR3 residues: CASSLIRGAQPQHF. For the CDR3, the DNA is TGTGCCAGCAGCTTAATCCGGGGGGCTCAGCCCCAGCATTTT.

The chain has TRBV7-9 and TRBJ1-2; D unresolved. With 1 base removed from V and 1 base from J, the gap between germline ends came to 7 bases. Germline values: CDR1 SEHNR, CDR2 FQNEAQ (reference sequence). This CDR3 is built from 14 residues. The CDR3 region is CASSLEEVNYGYTF. The CDR3 DNA reads as TGTGCCAGCAGCTTAGAGGAGGTTAACTATGGCTACACCTTC. The full variable domain, rest sourced from reference TRBV7-9 and TRBJ1-2, is DTGVSQNPRHKITKRGQNVTFRCDPISEHNRLYWYRQTLGQGPEFLTYFQNEAQLEKSRLLSDRFSAERPKGSFSTLEIQRTEQGDSAMYLCASSLEEVNYGYTFGSGTRLTVV.

The J gene is TRBJ2-7, the V gene TRBV19; 8 bases are a match to TRBD2. Germline CDR1 reads LNHDA; CDR2 reads SQIVND (reference sequence). V was pared by 5 bases and J by 3 bases, with 6 bases of the junction left unmatched. The CDR3 runs 14 residues. The CDR3 loop reads CASSATSADYEQYF. In DNA, the CDR3 is TGTGCCAGTAGTGCGACTAGCGCCGACTACGAGCAGTACTTC.

V gene TRBV6-6 combines with J gene TRBJ1-2, with 8 bases that match TRBD1. This CDR3 is 14 amino acids long. Per germline, CDR1 MNHNY and CDR2 SVGAGI (reference sequence). J was trimmed by 7 bases and V by 5 bases; bases with no gene match: 9. CDR3 in amino acids: CASSQPQGASGYTF. The DNA of the CDR3 is TGTGCCAGCAGTCAACCGCAGGGGGCTTCTGGCTACACCTTC.

This sequence joins TRBV10-3 and TRBJ1-3; the D is unclear. The CDR3 runs 11 residues. Deletions cut 1 base from V and 10 bases from J, with 5 bases between. Germline V CDR1 and CDR2: ENHRY, SYGVKD. CDR3 region: CAISELSTIYF. The CDR3 bases are TGTGCCATCAGTGAGTTGTCTACCATATATTTT.

The V call is TRBV19, the J call TRBJ1-2; no clear D gene. The germline V and J ends were trimmed by 3 bases and 6 bases, with 8 bases remaining between them. Germline CDR1 reads LNHDA; CDR2 reads SQIVND (reference sequence). The CDR3 is 12 residues long. CDR3 DNA: TGTGCCAGTAGTATCGGCACCAATGGCTACACCTTC. The encoded protein is CASSIGTNGYTF.

This chain connects TRBV11-2 to TRBJ2-7; D call uncertain. This CDR3 contains 14 residues. V lost 1 base and J 3 bases, leaving 10 bases between the germline ends. Germline V lookup: CDR1 SGHAT, CDR2 FQNNGV. The CDR3: CASSLAYSNYEQYF. DNA for the CDR3: TGTGCCAGCAGCTTAGCGTACAGCAACTACGAGCAGTACTTC.

The genes are TRBV2 and TRBJ1-2; D perhaps matches TRBD1 (5 bases). The CDR3 covers 14 residues. Trimming left V 3 bases short and J 2 bases short, with 10 bases between. CDR1 SNHLY and CDR2 FYNNEI come from the germline V gene. The CDR3 DNA reads as TGTGCCAGCAGTGAGCAGGGAGGAAACTATGGCTACACCTTC. This gives the protein CASSEQGGNYGYTF.